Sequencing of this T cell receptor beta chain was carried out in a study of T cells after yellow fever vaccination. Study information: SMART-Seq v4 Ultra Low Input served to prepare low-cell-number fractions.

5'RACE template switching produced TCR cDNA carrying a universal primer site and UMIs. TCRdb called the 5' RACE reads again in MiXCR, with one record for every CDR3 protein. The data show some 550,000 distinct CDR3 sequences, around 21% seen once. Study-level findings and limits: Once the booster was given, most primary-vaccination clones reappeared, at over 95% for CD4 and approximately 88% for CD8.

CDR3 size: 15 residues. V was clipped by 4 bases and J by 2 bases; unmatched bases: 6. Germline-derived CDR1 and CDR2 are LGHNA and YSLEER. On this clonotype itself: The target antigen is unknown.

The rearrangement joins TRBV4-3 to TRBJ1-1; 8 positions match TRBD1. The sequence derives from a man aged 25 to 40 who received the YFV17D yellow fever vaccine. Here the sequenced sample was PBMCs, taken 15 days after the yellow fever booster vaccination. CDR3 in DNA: TGCGCCAGCAGCCCCGGACAGGGCGGAAACACTGAAGCTTTCTTT. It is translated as CASSPGQGGNTEAFF.